The clone carrying this T cell receptor (beta chain) was detected only a few times. From RNA transcripts, TCR beta CDR3 regions were amplified. The study used the HTBI primer set for a first-round RT-PCR of the TCR CDR3. From the multiplex PCR reads, TCRdb called clonotypes with MiXCR, one entry per CDR3 protein. The table includes more than 300,000 distinct CDR3 sequences, roughly 15% detected once. This record belongs to a study of T cells in Graves' hyperthyroidism and ophthalmopathy. Cells are PBMCs isolated from more than 8.5 ml of fresh blood. The sequence was obtained from a young woman with Graves' hyperthyroidism that later progressed to Graves' ophthalmopathy. Sequencing used blood.

CDR3 coding DNA: TGCGCCAGCAGCTTGGTAGATAGGGCTCAAGATACGCAGTATTTT. Translated: CASSLVDRAQDTQYF. The chain is built from TRBV5-1 and TRBJ2-3; D unresolved. The V gene lost 0 bases and the J gene lost 5 bases, with 13 bases spanning the gap. CDR1 SGHRS and CDR2 YFSETQ come from the germline V gene. The CDR3 is made up of 15 amino acids. Using reference TRBV5-1 and TRBJ2-3 for the parts outside the CDR3, the full variable domain is KAGVTQTPRYLIKTRGQQVTLSCSPISGHRSVSWYQQTPGQGLQFLFEYFSETQRNKGNFPGRFSGRQFSNSRSEMNVSTLELGDSALYLCASSLVDRAQDTQYFGPGTRLTVL.